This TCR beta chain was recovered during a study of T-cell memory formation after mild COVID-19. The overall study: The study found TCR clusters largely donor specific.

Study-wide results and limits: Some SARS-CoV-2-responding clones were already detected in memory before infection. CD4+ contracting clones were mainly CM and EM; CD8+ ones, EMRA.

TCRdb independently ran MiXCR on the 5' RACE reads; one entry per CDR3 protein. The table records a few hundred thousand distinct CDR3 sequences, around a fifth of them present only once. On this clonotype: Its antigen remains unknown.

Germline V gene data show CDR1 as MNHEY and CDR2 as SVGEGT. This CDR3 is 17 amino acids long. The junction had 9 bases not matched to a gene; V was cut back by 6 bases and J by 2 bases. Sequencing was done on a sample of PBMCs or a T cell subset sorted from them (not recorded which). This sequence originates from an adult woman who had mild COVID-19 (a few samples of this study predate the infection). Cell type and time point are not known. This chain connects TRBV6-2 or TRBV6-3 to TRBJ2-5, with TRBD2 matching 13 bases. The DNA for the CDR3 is TGTGCCAGCAGACACAGCGGACTAGCGGGGGAACAAGAGACCCAGTACTTC. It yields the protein CASRHSGLAGEQETQYF.